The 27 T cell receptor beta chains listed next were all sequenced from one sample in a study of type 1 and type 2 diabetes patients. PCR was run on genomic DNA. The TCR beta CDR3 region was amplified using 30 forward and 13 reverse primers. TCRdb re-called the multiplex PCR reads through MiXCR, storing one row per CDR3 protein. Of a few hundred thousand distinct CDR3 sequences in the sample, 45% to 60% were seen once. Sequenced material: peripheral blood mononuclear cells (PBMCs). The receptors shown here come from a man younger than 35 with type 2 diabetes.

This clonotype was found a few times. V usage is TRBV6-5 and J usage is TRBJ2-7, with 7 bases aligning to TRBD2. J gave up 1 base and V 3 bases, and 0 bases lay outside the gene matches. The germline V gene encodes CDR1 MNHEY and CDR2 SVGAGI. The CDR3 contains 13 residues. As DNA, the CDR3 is TGTGCCAGCAGTTATAGCGGGTCCTACGAGCAGTACTTC. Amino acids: CASSYSGSYEQYF.

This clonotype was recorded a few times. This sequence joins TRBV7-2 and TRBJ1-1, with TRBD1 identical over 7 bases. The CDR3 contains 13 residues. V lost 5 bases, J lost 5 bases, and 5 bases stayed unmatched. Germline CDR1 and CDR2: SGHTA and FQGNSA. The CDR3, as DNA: TGTGCCAGCAGCGCAGGGGGTAGGACTGAAGCTTTCTTT. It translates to CASSAGGRTEAFF.

Here the CDR3 reads CASSDRWTTYEQYF. As DNA, the CDR3 is TGTGCCAGCAGTGATAGATGGACCACCTACGAGCAGTACTTC. The rearrangement links TRBV6-1 to TRBJ2-7; D remains ambiguous. This CDR3 contains 14 residues. Germline V CDR1 and CDR2: MNHNS, SASEGT. V was shortened by 3 bases and J by 2 bases, with 11 bases between the two germline ends.

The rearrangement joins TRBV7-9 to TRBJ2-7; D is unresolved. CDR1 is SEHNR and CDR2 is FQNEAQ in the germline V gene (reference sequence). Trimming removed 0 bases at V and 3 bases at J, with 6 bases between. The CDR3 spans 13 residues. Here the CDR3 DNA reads TGTGCCAGCAGCTTAGCGAACAGCTACGAGCAGTACTTC. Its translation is CASSLANSYEQYF.

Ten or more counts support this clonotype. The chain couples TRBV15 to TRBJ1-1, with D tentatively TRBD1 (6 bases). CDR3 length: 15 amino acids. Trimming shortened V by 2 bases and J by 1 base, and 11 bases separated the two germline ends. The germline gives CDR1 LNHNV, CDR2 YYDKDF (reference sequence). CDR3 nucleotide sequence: TGTGCCACCAGCAGACCAACGGACAGGAACACTGAAGCTTTCTTT. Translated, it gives CATSRPTDRNTEAFF.

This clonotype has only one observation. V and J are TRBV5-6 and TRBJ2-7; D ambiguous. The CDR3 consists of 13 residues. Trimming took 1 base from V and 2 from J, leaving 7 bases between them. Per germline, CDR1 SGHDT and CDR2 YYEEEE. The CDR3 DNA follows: TGTGCCAGCAGCTTGTTCCAGGCCTACGAGCAGTACTTC. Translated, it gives CASSLFQAYEQYF. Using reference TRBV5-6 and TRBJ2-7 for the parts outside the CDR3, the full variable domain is DAGVTQSPTHLIKTRGQQVTLRCSPKSGHDTVSWYQQALGQGPQFIFQYYEEEERQRGNFPDRFSGHQFPNYSSELNVNALLLGDSALYLCASSLFQAYEQYFGPGTRLTVT.

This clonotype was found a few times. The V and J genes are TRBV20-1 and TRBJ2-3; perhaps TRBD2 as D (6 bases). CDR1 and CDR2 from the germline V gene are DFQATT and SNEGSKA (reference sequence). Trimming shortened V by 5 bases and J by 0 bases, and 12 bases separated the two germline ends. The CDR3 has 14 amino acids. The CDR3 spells CSAARGSSTDTQYF. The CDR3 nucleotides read TGCAGTGCTGCACGGGGGTCTAGCACAGATACGCAGTATTTT.

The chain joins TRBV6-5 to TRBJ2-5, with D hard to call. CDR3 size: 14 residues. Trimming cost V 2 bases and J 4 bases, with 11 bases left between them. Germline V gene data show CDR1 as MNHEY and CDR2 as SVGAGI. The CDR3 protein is CASSYAPWGETQYF. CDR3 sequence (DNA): TGTGCCAGCAGTTACGCCCCGTGGGGAGAGACCCAGTACTTC.

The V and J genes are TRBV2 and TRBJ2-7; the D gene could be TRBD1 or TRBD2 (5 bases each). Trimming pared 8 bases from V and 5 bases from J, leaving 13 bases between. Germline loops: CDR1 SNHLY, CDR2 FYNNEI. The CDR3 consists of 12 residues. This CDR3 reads CASGTRAHEQYF. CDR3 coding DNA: TGTGCCAGCGGGACCCGGGCCCACGAGCAGTACTTC.

CDR3 in amino acids: CASSIQGLNYGYTF. CDR3 DNA: TGTGCCAGTAGTATTCAGGGGCTGAACTATGGCTACACCTTC. This sequence joins TRBV19 and TRBJ1-2, with D possibly TRBD1 on 6 matching bases. CDR3 size: 14 residues. V shed 3 bases and J shed 2 bases, with 10 bases lying between them. Looked up from germline, CDR1 is LNHDA and CDR2 is SQIVND (reference sequence).

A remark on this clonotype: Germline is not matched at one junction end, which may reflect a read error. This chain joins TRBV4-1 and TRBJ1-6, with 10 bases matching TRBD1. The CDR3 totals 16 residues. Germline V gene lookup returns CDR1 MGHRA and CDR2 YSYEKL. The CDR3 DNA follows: TGTGCCAGCAGCCACGGGACAGGGGATGGAAATTCACCCCTCCACTTT. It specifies CASSHGTGDGNSPLHF.

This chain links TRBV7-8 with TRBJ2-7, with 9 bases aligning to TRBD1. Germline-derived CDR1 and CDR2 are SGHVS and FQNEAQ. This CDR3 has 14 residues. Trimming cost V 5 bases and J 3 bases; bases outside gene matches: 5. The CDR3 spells CASSDGQGFYEQYF. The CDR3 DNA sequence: TGTGCCAGCAGCGACGGACAGGGGTTCTACGAGCAGTACTTC.

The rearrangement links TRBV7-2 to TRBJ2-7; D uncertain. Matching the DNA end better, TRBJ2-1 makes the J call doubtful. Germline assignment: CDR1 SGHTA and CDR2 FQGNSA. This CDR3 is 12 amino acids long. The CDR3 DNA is TGTGCCAGCAGCTTCTTCGGGAATGAGCAGTTCTTC. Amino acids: CASSFFGNEQFF.

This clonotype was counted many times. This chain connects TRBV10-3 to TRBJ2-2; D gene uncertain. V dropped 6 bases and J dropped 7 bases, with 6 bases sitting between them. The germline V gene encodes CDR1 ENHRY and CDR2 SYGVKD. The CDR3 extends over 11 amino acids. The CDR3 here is CAISSNGELFF. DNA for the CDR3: TGTGCCATCAGCTCGAACGGGGAGCTGTTTTTT.

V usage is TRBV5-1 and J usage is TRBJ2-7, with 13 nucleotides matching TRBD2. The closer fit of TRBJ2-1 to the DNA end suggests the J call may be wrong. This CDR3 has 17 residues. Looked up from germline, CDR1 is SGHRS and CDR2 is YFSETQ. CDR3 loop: CASSLDGLAGVLNEQFF. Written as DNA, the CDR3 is TGCGCCAGCAGCTTGGATGGACTAGCGGGGGTACTTAATGAGCAGTTCTTC.

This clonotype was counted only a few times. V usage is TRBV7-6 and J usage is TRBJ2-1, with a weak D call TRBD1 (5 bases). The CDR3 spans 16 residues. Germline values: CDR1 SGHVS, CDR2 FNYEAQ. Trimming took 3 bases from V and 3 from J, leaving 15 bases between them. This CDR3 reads CASSFSPVQGYNEQFF. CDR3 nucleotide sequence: TGTGCCAGCAGCTTTTCTCCGGTTCAGGGCTACAATGAGCAGTTCTTC.

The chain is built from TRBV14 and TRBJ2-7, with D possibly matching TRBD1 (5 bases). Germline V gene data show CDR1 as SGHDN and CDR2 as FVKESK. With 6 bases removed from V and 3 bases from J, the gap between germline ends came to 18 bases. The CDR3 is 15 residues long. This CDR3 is CASSSASGKNYEQYF. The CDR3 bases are TGTGCCAGCAGTTCAGCATCAGGGAAAAACTACGAGCAGTACTTC.

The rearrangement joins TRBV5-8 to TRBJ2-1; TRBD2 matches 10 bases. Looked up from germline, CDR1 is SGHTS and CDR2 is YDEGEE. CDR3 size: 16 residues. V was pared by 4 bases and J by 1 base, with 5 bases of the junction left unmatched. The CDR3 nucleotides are TGTGCCAGCAGCGAAATGGGACTAGCGTCCTACAATGAGCAGTTCTTC. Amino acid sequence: CASSEMGLASYNEQFF.

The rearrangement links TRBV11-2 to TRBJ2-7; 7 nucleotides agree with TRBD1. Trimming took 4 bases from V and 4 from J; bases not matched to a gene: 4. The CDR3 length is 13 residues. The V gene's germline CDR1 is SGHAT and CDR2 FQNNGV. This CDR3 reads CASSYGQDYEQYF. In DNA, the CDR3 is TGTGCCAGCAGCTACGGACAGGATTACGAGCAGTACTTC. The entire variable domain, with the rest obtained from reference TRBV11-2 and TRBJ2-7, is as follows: EAGVAQSPRYKIIEKRQSVAFWCNPISGHATLYWYQQILGQGPKLLIQFQNNGVVDDSQLPKDRFSAERLKGVDSTLKIQPAKLEDSAVYLCASSYGQDYEQYFGPGTRLTVT.

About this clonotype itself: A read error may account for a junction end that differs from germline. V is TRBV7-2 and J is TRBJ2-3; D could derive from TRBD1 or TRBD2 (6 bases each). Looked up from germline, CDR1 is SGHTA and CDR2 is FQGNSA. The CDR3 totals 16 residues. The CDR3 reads CASSLMGGTSTDTQYF. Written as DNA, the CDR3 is TGTGCCAGTAGCTTAATGGGGGGCACTAGCACAGATACGCAGTATTTT.

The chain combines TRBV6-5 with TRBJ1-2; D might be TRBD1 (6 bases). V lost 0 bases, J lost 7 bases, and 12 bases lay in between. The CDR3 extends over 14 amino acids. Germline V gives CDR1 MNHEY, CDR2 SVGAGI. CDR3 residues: CASSYSARGGGYTF. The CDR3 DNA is TGTGCCAGCAGTTACTCGGCCAGGGGAGGTGGCTACACCTTC.

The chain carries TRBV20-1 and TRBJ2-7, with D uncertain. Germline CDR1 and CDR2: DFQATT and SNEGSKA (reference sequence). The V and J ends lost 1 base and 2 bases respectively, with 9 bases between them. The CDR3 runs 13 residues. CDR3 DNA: TGCAGTGCTAGAGGGCAGGTTCCCTACGAGCAGTACTTC. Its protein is CSARGQVPYEQYF.

The CDR3 DNA follows: TGTGCCAGTAGTCAAGCGGGAGGGTACAATGAGCAGTTCTTC. This encodes CASSQAGGYNEQFF. J is TRBJ2-1 and V is TRBV19; 10 bases are shared with TRBD2. Germline CDR1 and CDR2: LNHDA and SQIVND (reference sequence). The CDR3 spans 14 residues. The V gene end was trimmed by 5 bases and the J gene end by 4 bases; junction bases not matched to a gene: 2.

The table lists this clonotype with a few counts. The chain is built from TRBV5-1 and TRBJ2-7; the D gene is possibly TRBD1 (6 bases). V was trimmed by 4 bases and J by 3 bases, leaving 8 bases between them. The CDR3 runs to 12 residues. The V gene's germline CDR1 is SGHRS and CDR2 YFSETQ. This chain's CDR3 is CASSKDSYEQYF. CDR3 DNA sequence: TGCGCCAGCAGCAAGGACAGCTACGAGCAGTACTTC.

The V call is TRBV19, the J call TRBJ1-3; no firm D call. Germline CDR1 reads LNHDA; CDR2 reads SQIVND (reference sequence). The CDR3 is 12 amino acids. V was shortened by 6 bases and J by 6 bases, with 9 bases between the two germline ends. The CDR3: CASSGMVNTIYF. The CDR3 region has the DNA TGTGCCAGTAGCGGTATGGTAAACACCATATATTTT.

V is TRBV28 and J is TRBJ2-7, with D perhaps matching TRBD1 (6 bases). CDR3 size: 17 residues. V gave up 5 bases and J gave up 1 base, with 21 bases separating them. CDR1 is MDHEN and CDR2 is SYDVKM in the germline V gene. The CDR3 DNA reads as TGTGCCAGCAGTCCAACCGCCGGGACAAGGCTTTCCTACGAGCAGTACTTC. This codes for CASSPTAGTRLSYEQYF.

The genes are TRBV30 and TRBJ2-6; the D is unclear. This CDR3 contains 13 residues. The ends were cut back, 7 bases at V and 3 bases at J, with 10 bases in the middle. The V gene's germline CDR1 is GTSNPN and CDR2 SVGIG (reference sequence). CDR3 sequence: CASRSGGANVLTF. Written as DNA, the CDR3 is TGTGCCTCCAGGTCGGGTGGGGCCAACGTCCTGACTTTC.